This T cell receptor (beta chain) was sequenced for a study of beta chain features in type 1 diabetes. Across the whole study: Examination of sorted cells across all samples involved 90 million to 120 million cells. Points from the study as a whole: Researchers report that Type 1 diabetes patients had moderately but significantly shorter TCRB CDR3s across all four CD4+ subsets.

This clone was seen a handful of times. What it binds is not known. Every donor provided one heparinised blood draw, which averaged about 110 mL. Every isolated RNA sample was fully reverse transcribed, so sequencing captured expressed TCRB transcripts. The average read count of naive, central memory and regulatory T cell samples was some 3.5 million. Libraries were prepared by immunoSEQ multiplex PCR; TCRdb keeps only in-frame clonotypes and omits some of them. Of 350,000 to 400,000 clones in the sample, around 16% were seen once. The sequenced sample was naive CD4+ T cells from blood. This clonotype was obtained from a woman younger than 35 in good health.

The CDR3 DNA reads as TGTGCCAGCAGTTACTCCTGGAGCTCGAACACCGGGGAGCTGTTTTTT. Translating gives CASSYSWSSNTGELFF. The chain carries TRBV6-5 and TRBJ2-2, with D uncertain. V was clipped by 0 bases and J by 0 bases, with 8 bases between them. CDR1 and CDR2 from the germline V gene are MNHEY and SVGAGI. This CDR3 is built from 16 residues.